Listed below are T cell receptor beta chains from one sample, sequenced in a study of a mutant IDH1 vaccine in newly diagnosed glioma. Their antigens are not known. Profiling relied on immunoSEQ multiplex PCR, and the TCRdb table lists in-frame clones only, not all of them. Counted here are roughly 60,000 clones, about 85% occurring once; the ten biggest clones make up roughly 4%. The source material was PBMCs, sampled from a glioma patient whose treatment included an IDH1 peptide vaccine. The source is a young man with glioma. Each CDR3 is given with its conserved first and last residue. D genes are given only for firm matches. Where a row states a size, it is once, few, many or the class of an expanded clone; other rows omit it.

TRBJ1-2,-,-,TRBV18,TGTGCCAGCTCACCTCGTCTGGACAAGGAAAGCTTCTATGGCTACACCTTC,CASSPRLDKESFYGYTF
TRBJ1-2,-,-,TRBV2,TGTGCCAGCACCTCCCCCCGGGGGCCGAGGGGCTACACCTTC,CASTSPRGPRGYTF
TRBJ1-1,-,-,TRBV5-1,TGCGCCAGCAGCTTGGGAGCAGGGTTTGGTAACACTGAAGCTTTCTTT,CASSLGAGFGNTEAFF
TRBJ1-2,-,-,TRBV6-6,TGTGCCAGCAGAGGGACCCTCTATGGCTACACCTTC,CASRGTLYGYTF
TRBJ1-1,TRBD1,few,TRBV5-1,TGCGCCAGCAGCGGGCGGACAGGTTCGGGGGACACTGAAGCTTTCTTT,CASSGRTGSGDTEAFF
TRBJ2-7,-,-,TRBV15,TGTGCCACCAGCCGTCCCGGATTTTACGAGCAGTACTTC,CATSRPGFYEQYF
TRBJ2-1,-,-,TRBV30,TGTGCCTGGAGGCCTAATCGCCGACAGACAAATGAGCAGTTCTTC,CAWRPNRRQTNEQFF
TRBJ2-2,-,-,TRBV5-1,TGCGCCAGCAGCTTTAAAACAGGTGTTCCGGGGGCGGAGCTGTTTTTT,CASSFKTGVPGAELFF
TRBJ2-7,-,-,TRBV6-6,TGTGCCAGCAGTGGCGGACGGGGAGCGTCCTACGAGCAGTACTTC,CASSGGRGASYEQYF
TRBJ1-5,-,-,TRBV29-1,TGCAGCGTTTCCCAGGGAAATAAGGATCAGCCCCAGCATTTT,CSVSQGNKDQPQHF
TRBJ2-7,-,-,TRBV18,TGTGCCAGCTCACCAGCCGGGTACGAGCAGTACTTC,CASSPAGYEQYF
TRBJ1-1,TRBD1,-,TRBV29-1,TGCAGCGTTCTCCCCGGGACAGCTATGAACACTGAAGCTTTCTTT,CSVLPGTAMNTEAFF
TRBJ1-2,-,-,TRBV27,TGTGCCAGCAGTTTATCGTTGGGCTATGGCTACACCTTC,CASSLSLGYGYTF
TRBJ1-5,TRBD1,-,TRBV15,TGTGCCACCAGCCTCTTATCCTCCGGGACAGGGTCGGTAGTGTGGAATCAGCCCCAGCATTTT,CATSLLSSGTGSVVWNQPQHF
TRBJ1-2,-,-,TRBV6-4,TGTGCCAGCAGCCCTGGGACGGGGGATGGCTACACCTTC,CASSPGTGDGYTF
TRBJ1-1,TRBD1,-,TRBV29-1,TGCAGCGTTACAACCGGGACAGTCCGGTCTGAAGCTTTCTTT,CSVTTGTVRSEAFF
TRBJ1-2,-,-,TRBV4-1,TGCGCCAGCAGAAATTTCAGGGATTCGAACTATGGCTACACCTTC,CASRNFRDSNYGYTF
TRBJ2-1,TRBD1,-,TRBV5-1,TGCGCCAGCAGCTTGATTGGGACAGGTTCCTACAATGAGCAGTTCTTC,CASSLIGTGSYNEQFF